This T cell receptor (beta chain) derives from a study of blood T cell repertoires in COVID-19 (TCRdb year 2020). As for the study more broadly: Collaborator samples came from the United States, Italy and Spain and covered acute and convalescent phases of COVID-19. Where available, HLA class I and class II types were taken from metadata supplied by the sample provider and were not determined by assay-based typing. The prospective study material was composed of cDNA or gDNA derived from T cells, B-cell-depleted T cells, or PBMCs. The samples were drawn from the first 160 participants of the ongoing ImmuneRACE study and from some 1,300 subjects provided by 6 global collaborators. The sample metadata nearly always contained a de-identified subject ID, COVID-19 status, age in years and sex. Deeply sampled blood TCRbeta repertoires from subjects exposed to, actively infected with, or recovered from COVID-19 were included in the dataset. The repertoires were released in a freely available public database intended as a resource for research on the immune response to SARS-CoV-2.

TCRbeta CDR3 regions were amplified from genomic DNA using the immunoSEQ Assay, a bias-controlled multiplex PCR. The authors' pipeline ran thus. The number of nucleated cells in each sample was estimated from the amplification of reference gene primers within the assay. To quantify the absolute abundance of each unique TCRbeta CDR3 rearrangement, sequence reads were collapsed and filtered. For each sample, productive Simpson clonality was calculated by taking the square root of Simpson's diversity index across productive rearrangements. The source is immuneACCESS, and TCRdb retained only in-frame sequences with V and J called. Part of the clones is not carried over; for the studies checked, unresolved V genes explain less than half of this, and the remainder is unexplained. V and J calls and clone size are copied from that table; D and trimming were computed from the DNA. This sample holds around 100,000 clones; roughly 89% were observed only once. In total, the top ten clones hold 1.9% of the sample.

Overall results and qualifications from the work: Clinical and demographic metadata were provided uncurated, with the amount varying by source and participant.

Of note for this clone: Its antigen remains unidentified. No much larger clone is present one base from it, and per-base qualities are unavailable.

One collaborating source in Seattle enrolled patients during active infection and followed them longitudinally through the course of disease. The collaborating institutions used their own protocols to collect whole blood in K2EDTA tubes. For TCRbeta analysis, collaborator samples were shipped as frozen whole blood, as isolated PBMCs, or as DNA extracted from either sample type. CDR1 and CDR2 are read off the germline V gene as MDHEN and SYDVKM. The CDR3 has 18 amino acids, counting the end cysteine and phenylalanine. The kept DNA is CDR3 alone, 54 bases in frame from the first base. V lost 8 bases and J lost 5 bases, and the count of bases not matched to a germline gene is 17.

This receptor was taken from a woman aged 50 to 65 with COVID-19, enrolled during active disease. Sample: peripheral blood. The chain is made from TRBV28 and TRBJ1-5, with TRBD1 identical over 11 junction bases. Here the CDR3 is given as CASGGQGVSLATYQPQHF. The nucleotides read TGTGCCAGCGGGGGACAGGGGGTTTCGCTGGCCACGTATCAGCCCCAGCATTTT.